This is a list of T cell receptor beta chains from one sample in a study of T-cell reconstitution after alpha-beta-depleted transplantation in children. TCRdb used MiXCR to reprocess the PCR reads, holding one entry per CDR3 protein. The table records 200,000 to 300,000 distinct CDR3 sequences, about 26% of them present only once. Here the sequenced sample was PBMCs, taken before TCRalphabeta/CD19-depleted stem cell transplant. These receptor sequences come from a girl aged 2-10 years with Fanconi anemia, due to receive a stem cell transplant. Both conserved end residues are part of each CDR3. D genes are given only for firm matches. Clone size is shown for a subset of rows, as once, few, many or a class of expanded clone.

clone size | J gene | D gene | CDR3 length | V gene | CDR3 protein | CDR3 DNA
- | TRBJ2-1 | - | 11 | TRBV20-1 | CSAHRNNEQFF | TGCAGTGCTCATAGGAACAATGAGCAGTTCTTC
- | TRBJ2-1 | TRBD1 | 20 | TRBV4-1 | CASSQPFGTAKDKTANEQFF | TGCGCCAGCAGCCAACCTTTCGGGACAGCGAAAGACAAAACGGCAAATGAGCAGTTCTTC
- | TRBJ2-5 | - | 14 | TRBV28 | CASSYRQMRETQYF | TGTGCCAGCAGTTACCGACAGATGCGGGAGACCCAGTACTTC
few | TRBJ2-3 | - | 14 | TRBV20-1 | CSATSEGHTDTQYF | TGCAGTGCTACCTCTGAGGGGCACACAGATACGCAGTATTTT
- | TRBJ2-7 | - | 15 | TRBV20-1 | CSARDLSGYSYEQYF | TGCAGTGCTAGAGATCTCAGTGGGTACTCCTACGAGCAGTACTTC
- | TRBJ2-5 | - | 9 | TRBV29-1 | CSEKETQYF | TGCAGCGAGAAAGAGACCCAGTACTTC
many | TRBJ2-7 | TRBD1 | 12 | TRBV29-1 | CSVGDRVVEQYF | TGCAGCGTTGGGGACAGGGTAGTCGAGCAGTACTTC
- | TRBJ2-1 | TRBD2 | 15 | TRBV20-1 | CSAPYSGGAGNEQFF | TGCAGTGCCCCTTATAGCGGGGGGGCCGGTAATGAGCAGTTCTTC
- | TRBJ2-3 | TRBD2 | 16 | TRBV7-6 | CASSRSRTSGADTQYF | TGTGCCAGCAGCAGAAGTCGGACTAGCGGGGCAGATACGCAGTATTTT
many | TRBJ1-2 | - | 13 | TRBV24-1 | CATSDTRVYGYTF | TGTGCCACCAGTGACACCAGGGTTTATGGCTACACCTTC
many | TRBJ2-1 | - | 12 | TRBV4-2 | CASSPPARRQFF | TGTGCCAGCAGCCCCCCGGCGCGGAGGCAGTTCTTC
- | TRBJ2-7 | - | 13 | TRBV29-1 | CSVEQGQAYEQYF | TGCAGCGTTGAACAGGGTCAAGCCTACGAGCAGTACTTC
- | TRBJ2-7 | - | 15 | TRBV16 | CASSFGKLADYEQYF | TGTGCCAGCAGCTTCGGAAAACTAGCTGACTACGAGCAGTACTTC
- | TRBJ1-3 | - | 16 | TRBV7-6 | CASSLESGLRGNTIYF | TGTGCCAGCAGCTTAGAGTCAGGGCTCCGGGGAAACACCATATATTTT
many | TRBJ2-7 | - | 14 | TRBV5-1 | CASSLVLGGYEQYF | TGCGCCAGCAGCTTGGTCCTAGGGGGCTACGAGCAGTACTTC
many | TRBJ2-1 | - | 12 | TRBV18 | CASSPRYNEQFF | TGTGCCAGCAGCCCGAGGTACAATGAGCAGTTCTTC
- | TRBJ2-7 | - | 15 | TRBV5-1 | CASSLRPPREDEQYF | TGCGCCAGCAGCTTGCGGCCTCCTCGCGAGGACGAGCAGTACTTC
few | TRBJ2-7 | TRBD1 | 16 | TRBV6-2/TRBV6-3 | CASSYSPGQGAGEQYF | TGTGCCAGCAGTTACTCTCCGGGACAGGGGGCAGGCGAGCAGTACTTC
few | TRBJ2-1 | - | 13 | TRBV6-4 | CASSHRSGNEQFF | TGTGCCAGCAGCCATAGATCGGGCAATGAGCAGTTCTTC
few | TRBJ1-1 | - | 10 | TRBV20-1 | CSARDTEAFF | TGCAGTGCTAGAGACACTGAAGCTTTCTTT
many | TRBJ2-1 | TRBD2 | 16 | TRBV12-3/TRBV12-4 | CASSFSGGASYNEQFF | TGTGCCAGCAGTTTTAGCGGGGGGGCCTCCTACAATGAGCAGTTCTTC
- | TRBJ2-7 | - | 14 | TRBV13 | CASSFYRDTYEQYF | TGTGCCAGCAGCTTTTATCGGGACACCTACGAGCAGTACTTC
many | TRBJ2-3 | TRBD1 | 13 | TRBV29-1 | CSVVGTVTDTQYF | TGCAGCGTTGTTGGGACAGTCACAGATACGCAGTATTTT
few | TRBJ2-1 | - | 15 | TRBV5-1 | CASSLIADSYNEQFF | TGCGCCAGCAGCTTGATCGCGGATTCGTACAATGAGCAGTTCTTC
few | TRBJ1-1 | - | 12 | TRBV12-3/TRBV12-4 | CASSLYNAEAFF | TGTGCCAGCAGTTTATATAATGCTGAAGCTTTCTTT